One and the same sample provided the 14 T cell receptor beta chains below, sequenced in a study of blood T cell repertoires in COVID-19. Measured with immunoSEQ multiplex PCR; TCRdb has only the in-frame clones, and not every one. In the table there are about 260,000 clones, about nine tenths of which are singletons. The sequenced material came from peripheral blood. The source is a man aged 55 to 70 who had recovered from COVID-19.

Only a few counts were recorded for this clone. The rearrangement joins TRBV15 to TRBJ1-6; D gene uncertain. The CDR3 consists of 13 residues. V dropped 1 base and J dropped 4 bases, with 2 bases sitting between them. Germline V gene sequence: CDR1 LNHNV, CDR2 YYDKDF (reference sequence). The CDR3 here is CATSRAYNSPLHF. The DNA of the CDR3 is TGTGCCACCAGCAGAGCTTATAATTCACCCCTCCACTTT. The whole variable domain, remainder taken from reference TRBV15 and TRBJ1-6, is DAMVIQNPRYQVTQFGKPVTLSCSQTLNHNVMYWYQQKSSQAPKLLFHYYDKDFNNEADTPDNFQSRRPNTSFCFLDIRSPGLGDTAMYLCATSRAYNSPLHFGNGTRLTVT.

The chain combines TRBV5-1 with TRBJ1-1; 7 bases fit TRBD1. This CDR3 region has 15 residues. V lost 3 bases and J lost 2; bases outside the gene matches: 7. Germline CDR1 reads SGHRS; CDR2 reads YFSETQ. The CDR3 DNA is TGCGCCAGCAGCTCCCGCGACAGGGCAAACACTGAAGCTTTCTTT. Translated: CASSSRDRANTEAFF.

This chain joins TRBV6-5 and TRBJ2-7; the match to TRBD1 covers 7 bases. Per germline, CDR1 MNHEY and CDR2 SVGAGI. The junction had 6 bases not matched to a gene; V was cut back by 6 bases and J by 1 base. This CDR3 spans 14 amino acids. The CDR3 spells CASRPPGQSYEQYF. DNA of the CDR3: TGTGCCAGCAGACCACCGGGACAGTCCTACGAGCAGTACTTC.

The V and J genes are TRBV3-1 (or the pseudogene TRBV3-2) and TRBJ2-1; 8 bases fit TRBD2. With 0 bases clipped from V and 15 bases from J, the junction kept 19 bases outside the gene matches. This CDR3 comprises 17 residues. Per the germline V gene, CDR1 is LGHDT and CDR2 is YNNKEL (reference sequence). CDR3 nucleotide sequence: TGTGCCAGCAGCCAAGATATCGGTAGGCGGTTGGCGGGGGGCCCGTTCTTC. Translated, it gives CASSQDIGRRLAGGPFF.

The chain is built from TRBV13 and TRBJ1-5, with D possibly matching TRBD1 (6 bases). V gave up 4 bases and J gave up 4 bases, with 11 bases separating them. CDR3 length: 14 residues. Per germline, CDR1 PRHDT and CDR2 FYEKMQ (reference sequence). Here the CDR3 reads CASSSTQGNQPQHF. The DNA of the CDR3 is TGTGCCAGCAGCTCCACTCAGGGGAATCAGCCCCAGCATTTT.

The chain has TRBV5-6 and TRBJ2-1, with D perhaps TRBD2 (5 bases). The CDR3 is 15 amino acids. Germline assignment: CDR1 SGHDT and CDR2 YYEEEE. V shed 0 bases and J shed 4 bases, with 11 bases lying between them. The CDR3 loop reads CASSLGRTGYNEQFF. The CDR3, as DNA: TGTGCCAGCAGCTTGGGACGGACGGGGTACAATGAGCAGTTCTTC.

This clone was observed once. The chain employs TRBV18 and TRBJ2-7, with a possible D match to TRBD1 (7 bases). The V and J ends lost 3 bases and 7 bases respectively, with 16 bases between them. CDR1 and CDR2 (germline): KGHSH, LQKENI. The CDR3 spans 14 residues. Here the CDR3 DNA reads TGTGCCAGCTCACCTTTGGAGGGGGCGGGGGAGCAGTACTTC. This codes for CASSPLEGAGEQYF.

The CDR3 loop is CASIQRGGRGTEAFF. The CDR3 DNA sequence: TGTGCCAGCATACAGAGGGGAGGGCGAGGGACTGAAGCTTTCTTT. This chain links TRBV6-5 with TRBJ1-1; perhaps TRBD1 as D (5 bases). Germline CDR1 and CDR2: MNHEY and SVGAGI. With 7 bases removed from V and 5 bases from J, the gap between germline ends came to 20 bases. The CDR3 totals 15 residues.

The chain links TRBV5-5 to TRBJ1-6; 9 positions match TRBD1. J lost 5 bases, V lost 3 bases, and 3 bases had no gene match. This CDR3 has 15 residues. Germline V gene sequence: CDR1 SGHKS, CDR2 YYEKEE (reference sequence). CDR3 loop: CASSSWTGDNSPLHF. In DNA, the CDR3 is TGTGCCAGCAGCTCGTGGACAGGGGATAATTCACCCCTCCACTTT.

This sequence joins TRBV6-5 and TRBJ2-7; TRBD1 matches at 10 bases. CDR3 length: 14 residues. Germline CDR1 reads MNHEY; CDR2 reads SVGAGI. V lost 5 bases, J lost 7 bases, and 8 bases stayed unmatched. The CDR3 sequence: CASSLTGGAWEQYF. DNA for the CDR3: TGTGCCAGCAGTCTGACAGGGGGCGCGTGGGAGCAGTACTTC.

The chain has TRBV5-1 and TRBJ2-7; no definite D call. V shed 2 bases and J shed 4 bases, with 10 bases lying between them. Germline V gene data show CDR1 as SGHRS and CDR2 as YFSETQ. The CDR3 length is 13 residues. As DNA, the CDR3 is TGCGCCAGCAGCTTAGAGGTAGGATACGAGCAGTACTTC. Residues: CASSLEVGYEQYF.

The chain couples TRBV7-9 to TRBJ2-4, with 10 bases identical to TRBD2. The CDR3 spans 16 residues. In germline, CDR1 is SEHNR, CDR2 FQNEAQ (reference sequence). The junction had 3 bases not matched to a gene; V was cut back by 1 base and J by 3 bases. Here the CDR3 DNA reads TGTGCCAGCAGCTTAGTAGCGGGGGGACTCAAAAACATTCAGTACTTC. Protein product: CASSLVAGGLKNIQYF.

Here the CDR3 reads CATSDSAGRAFF. CDR3 in DNA: TGTGCCACCAGTGATAGCGCAGGGCGGGCTTTCTTT. The rearrangement joins TRBV24-1 to TRBJ1-1; D might be TRBD1 (5 bases). Germline-derived CDR1 and CDR2 are KGHDR and SFDVKD. V lost 3 bases and J lost 11, with 12 bases in between. CDR3 length: 12 amino acids.

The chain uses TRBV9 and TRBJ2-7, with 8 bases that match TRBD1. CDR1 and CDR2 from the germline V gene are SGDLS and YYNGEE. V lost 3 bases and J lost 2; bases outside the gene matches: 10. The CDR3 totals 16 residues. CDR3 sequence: CASSESPGQETYEQYF. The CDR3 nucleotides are TGTGCCAGCAGCGAGAGTCCGGGACAGGAAACCTACGAGCAGTACTTC.